This TCR beta chain was identified during a study of cytomegalovirus exposure and HLA in healthy donors. Study-wide results and limits: Data from an earlier analysis indicated that most TCR beta V segments were productive either about 87% or about 30% of the time. Owing to their indistinguishability, certain V segments, notably TRBV6-2 and TRBV6-3, were excluded.

Primers included in the PCR were 60 Vbeta and 13 Jbeta primers. This table comes from immunoSEQ multiplex PCR, and its TCRdb copy is limited to in-frame clones, with some not included. In the table there are roughly 280,000 clones, approximately 70% of which are singletons. A few counts support this clone. Its antigen is not known. The CDR3 is 14 amino acids. Trimming removed 1 base at V and 4 bases at J, with 10 bases between. The germline V gene has CDR1 SGHRS and CDR2 YFSETQ. The V and J genes are TRBV5-1 and TRBJ2-3, with a possible D match to TRBD2 (7 bases). This TCR derives from a female donor in good health and CMV-seronegative. The material sequenced was PBMCs. CDR3 sequence reads: CASSLWGGSDTQYF. CDR3 coding DNA: TGCGCCAGCAGCTTGTGGGGGGGCTCAGATACGCAGTATTTT. The complete variable domain, with remaining parts taken from reference TRBV5-1 and TRBJ2-3, reads KAGVTQTPRYLIKTRGQQVTLSCSPISGHRSVSWYQQTPGQGLQFLFEYFSETQRNKGNFPGRFSGRQFSNSRSEMNVSTLELGDSALYLCASSLWGGSDTQYFGPGTRLTVL.